This T cell receptor beta chain was sequenced in a study of somatic mutations in cytotoxic T cells in rheumatoid arthritis. V lost 2 bases and J lost 4; bases outside the gene matches: 5. This CDR3 has 16 amino acids. The germline V gene encodes CDR1 LGHNA and CDR2 YSLEER. This table comes from immunoSEQ multiplex PCR, and its TCRdb copy is limited to in-frame clones, with some not included. This table holds over 15,000 clones, about 86% found once. V usage is TRBV4-3 and J usage is TRBJ1-3; TRBD1 agrees at 10 bases. The sample taken for sequencing was CD8+ T cells sorted from blood. The clonotype was recovered from a man aged 35 to 55 in good health. This CDR3 is CASSQLDRGPGNTIYF. CDR3 sequence (DNA): TGCGCCAGCAGCCAATTAGACAGGGGGCCAGGAAACACCATATATTTT.